The source of this TCR beta chain is a study of tumor-infiltrating lymphocytes in primary liver carcinoma. Study-wide results and caveats: Only about 7.5-25% of top clones were detected in all five tumor regions.

Co-extraction of both nucleic acids (RNA and DNA) used about 18-34 mg of unsorted bulk tissue. Through surgical resection, the patients' primary liver carcinoma was treated. In its sample, this clonotype was seen once. Its antigen is currently unknown. At one end, the junction sequence differs from germline, possibly due to a read error. Looked up from germline, CDR1 is MNHEY and CDR2 is SVGAGI. There are 16 residues in the CDR3. Starting material of about 0.45 ug total RNA yielded TCR beta cDNA via a constant-region primer. Slightly modified ARM-PCR served as the procedure for the TCR beta libraries. These libraries came from three rounds of nested multiplex PCR. Primers for the first two PCR rounds were TRBV1-TRBV30 forward primers and a C-beta reverse primer (roughly 9 cycles per round). One entry per CDR3 protein, called by TCRdb with MiXCR from the multiplex PCR reads. The sample shows roughly 200,000 distinct CDR3 sequences, around four fifths of them seen only once.

This TCR was recovered from a man aged 40-50 years with primary liver carcinoma and hepatitis B virus infection. This chain links TRBV6-5 with TRBJ2-1; 15 nucleotides align to TRBD2. The sequenced sample was tumor tissue from primary liver carcinoma. This CDR3 reads CVSSYRTSGRAIEQLF. In nucleotides, the CDR3 is TGTGTTAGCAGTTACCGGACTAGCGGGAGGGCTATAGAGCAGTTATTC.